This TCR beta chain is drawn from a study of T cell responses to AZD1222 COVID-19 vaccine. This table comes from immunoSEQ multiplex PCR, and its TCRdb copy is limited to in-frame clones, with some not included. The table records approximately 140,000 clones, roughly 92% of them present only once. The V segment lost 8 bases and the J segment 0 bases; nucleotides outside the gene matches: 7. The CDR3 is 15 residues long. The germline gives CDR1 SGHAT, CDR2 FQDESV (reference sequence). The clonotype comes from an adult in good health. This sequence joins TRBV11-1 and TRBJ2-5, with 9 positions matching TRBD1. This sample comprised peripheral blood, obtained on day 0 of AZD1222 vaccination. The CDR3 protein is CASGPGQGYQETQYF. For the CDR3, the DNA is TGTGCCAGCGGACCGGGACAGGGATACCAAGAGACCCAGTACTTC.